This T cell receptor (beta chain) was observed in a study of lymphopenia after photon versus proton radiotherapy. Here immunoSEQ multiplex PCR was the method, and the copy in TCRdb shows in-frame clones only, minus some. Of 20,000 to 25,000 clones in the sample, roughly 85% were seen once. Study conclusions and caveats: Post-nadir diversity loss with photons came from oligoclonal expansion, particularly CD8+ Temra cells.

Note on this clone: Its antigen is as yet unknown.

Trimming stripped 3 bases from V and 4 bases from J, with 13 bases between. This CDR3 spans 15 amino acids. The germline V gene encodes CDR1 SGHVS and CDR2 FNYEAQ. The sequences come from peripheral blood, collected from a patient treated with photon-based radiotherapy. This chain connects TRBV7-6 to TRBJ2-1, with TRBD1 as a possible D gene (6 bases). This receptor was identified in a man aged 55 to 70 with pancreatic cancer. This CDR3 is CASSLSRDIYNEQFF. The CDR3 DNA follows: TGTGCCAGCAGCTTGTCCCGGGACATTTACAATGAGCAGTTCTTC.